Described below is a single TCR beta chain sequence and its context. This specimen comes from a study of blood T cell repertoires in COVID-19. Per the authors' pipeline: The authors estimated nucleated cell counts from reference gene primer amplification. TCRdb's copy holds only in-frame clones and misses some; the assay was immunoSEQ multiplex PCR. That table supplies the V and J calls and clone size; D and trimming were determined from the DNA. In the table there are 310,000 or so clones, approximately 88% of which are singletons. The CDR3 extends over 15 amino acids. CDR1 and CDR2 from the germline V gene are LGHNT and FRNRAP. V gave up 6 bases and J gave up 0 bases, with 14 bases separating them.

This receptor was obtained from a woman aged 45-65 years with active or convalescent COVID-19. What was sequenced was peripheral blood. This chain links TRBV12-5 with TRBJ2-5; the D gene is possibly TRBD1 (5 bases). The CDR3 region has the DNA TGTGCTAGTGGGCTGGGGTCAGGGAACCAAGAGACCCAGTACTTC. Its protein product is CASGLGSGNQETQYF.